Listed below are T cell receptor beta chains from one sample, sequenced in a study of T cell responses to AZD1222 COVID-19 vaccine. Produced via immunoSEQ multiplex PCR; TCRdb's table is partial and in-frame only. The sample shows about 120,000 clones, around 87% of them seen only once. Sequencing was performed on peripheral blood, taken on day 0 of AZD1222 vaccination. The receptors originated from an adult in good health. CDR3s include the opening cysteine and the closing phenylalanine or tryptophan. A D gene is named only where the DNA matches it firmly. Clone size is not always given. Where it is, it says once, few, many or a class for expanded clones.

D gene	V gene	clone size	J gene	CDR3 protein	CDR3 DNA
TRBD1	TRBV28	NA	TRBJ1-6	CASSPRQGSPLHF	TGTGCCAGCAGCCCCCGACAGGGTTCACCCCTCCACTTT
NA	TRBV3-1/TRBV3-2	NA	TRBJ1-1	CASSQADSGTEAFF	TGTGCCAGCAGCCAAGCCGACAGCGGAACTGAAGCTTTCTTT
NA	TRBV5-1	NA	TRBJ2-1	CASSLEGGSYNEQFF	TGCGCCAGCAGCTTGGAGGGAGGCTCCTACAATGAGCAGTTCTTC
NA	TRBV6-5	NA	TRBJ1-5	CASRGKGRIDQPQHF	TGTGCCAGCAGGGGCAAGGGCAGGATCGATCAGCCCCAGCATTTT
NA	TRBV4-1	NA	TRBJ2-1	CASSQGVRGAFYNEQFF	TGCGCCAGCAGCCAGGGAGTTCGGGGGGCCTTCTACAATGAGCAGTTCTTC
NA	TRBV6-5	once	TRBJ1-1	CASRTRGAEAFF	TGTGCCAGCAGAACCAGGGGCGCTGAAGCTTTCTTT
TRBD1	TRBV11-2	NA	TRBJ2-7	CASSLESPGGQQYEQYF	TGTGCCAGCAGCTTAGAATCCCCTGGGGGACAGCAATACGAGCAGTACTTC
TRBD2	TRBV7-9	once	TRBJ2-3	CASIRTRISTDTQYF	TGTGCCAGCATCCGGACTAGGATCAGCACAGATACGCAGTATTTT
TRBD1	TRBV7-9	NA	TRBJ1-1	CASSPEDRDTEAFF	TGTGCCAGCAGCCCGGAAGACAGGGACACTGAAGCTTTCTTT
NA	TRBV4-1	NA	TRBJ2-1	CASSQDRDTGVGGQFF	TGCGCCAGCAGCCAAGATAGGGACACCGGTGTCGGGGGGCAGTTCTTC
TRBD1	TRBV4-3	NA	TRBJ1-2	CASSHLGQGSYTF	TGCGCCAGCAGCCACCTAGGACAGGGGAGCTACACCTTC
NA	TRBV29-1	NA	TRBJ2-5	CSVGQAWGETQYF	TGCAGCGTTGGCCAGGCATGGGGGGAGACCCAGTACTTC
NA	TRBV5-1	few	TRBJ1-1	CASSLTGSEAFF	TGCGCCAGCAGCCTCACAGGGTCTGAAGCTTTCTTT
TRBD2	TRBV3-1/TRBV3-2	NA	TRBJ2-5	CASSQDPPGLAGGRETQYF	TGTGCCAGCAGCCAAGACCCCCCGGGACTAGCGGGGGGGAGGGAGACCCAGTACTTC
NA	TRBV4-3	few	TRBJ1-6	CASALGGVESSPLHF	TGCGCCAGCGCCCTAGGAGGGGTAGAGAGTTCACCCCTCCACTTT
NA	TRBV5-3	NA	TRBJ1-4	CARITPREPNEKLFF	TGTGCCAGAATCACTCCCCGGGAGCCTAATGAAAAACTGTTTTTT
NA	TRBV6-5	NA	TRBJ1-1	CASSYEAWTEAFF	TGTGCCAGCAGTTATGAGGCGTGGACTGAAGCTTTCTTT
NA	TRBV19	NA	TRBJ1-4	CASSRSQGWEKLFF	TGTGCCAGTAGTCGCTCCCAGGGCTGGGAAAAACTGTTTTTT
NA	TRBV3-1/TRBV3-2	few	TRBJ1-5	CASSPTGLGSNQPQHF	TGTGCCAGCAGTCCGACGGGCCTGGGTAGCAATCAGCCCCAGCATTTT
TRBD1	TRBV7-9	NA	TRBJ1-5	CASSPGTNRGRWSNQPQHF	TGTGCCAGCAGCCCAGGGACGAACAGGGGGCGATGGAGCAATCAGCCCCAGCATTTT
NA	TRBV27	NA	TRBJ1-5	CASGEDVLGPQHF	TGTGCCAGCGGCGAGGACGTCCTTGGGCCCCAGCATTTT
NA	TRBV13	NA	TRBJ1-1	CASRDLSRLNTEAFF	TGTGCCAGCAGGGACCTCAGCAGGCTGAACACTGAAGCTTTCTTT
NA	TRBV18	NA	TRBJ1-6	CASSPVQGGSPLHF	TGTGCCAGCTCACCAGTACAGGGAGGTTCACCCCTCCACTTT
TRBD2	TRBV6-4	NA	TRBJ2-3	CASSVLAGETTDTQYF	TGTGCCAGCAGTGTCTTAGCGGGGGAAACCACAGATACGCAGTATTTT
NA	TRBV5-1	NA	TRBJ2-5	CASSLGEKKPMWETQYF	TGCGCCAGCAGCTTGGGGGAGAAAAAACCTATGTGGGAGACCCAGTACTTC
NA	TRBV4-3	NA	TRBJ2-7	CASSQDLGGYEQYF	TGCGCCAGCAGCCAAGATTTAGGGGGGTACGAGCAGTACTTC
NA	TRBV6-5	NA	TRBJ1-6	CASTRGSGVGSPLHF	TGTGCCAGCACGCGGGGGAGCGGGGTTGGATCACCCCTCCACTTT
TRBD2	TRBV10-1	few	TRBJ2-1	CASAGTSGGRKFF	TGCGCCAGCGCTGGGACTAGCGGGGGTCGGAAGTTCTTC
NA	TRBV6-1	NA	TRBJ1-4	CASSEKPNEKLFF	TGTGCCAGCAGTGAAAAGCCTAATGAAAAACTGTTTTTT
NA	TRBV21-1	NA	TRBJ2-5	CASSIRGGRSQYF	TGTGCCAGCAGCATAAGAGGGGGTCGGTCCCAGTACTTC
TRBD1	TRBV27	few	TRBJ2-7	CASSVTGGQGPYEQYF	TGTGCCAGCAGTGTTACCGGGGGACAGGGACCCTACGAGCAGTACTTC
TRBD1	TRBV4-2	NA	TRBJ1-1	CASSQTGTGMNTEAFF	TGTGCCAGCAGCCAAACCGGGACAGGCATGAACACTGAAGCTTTCTTT
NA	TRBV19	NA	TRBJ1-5	CASSILQGGRDQPQHF	TGTGCCAGTAGTATATTACAGGGAGGTCGGGATCAGCCCCAGCATTTT
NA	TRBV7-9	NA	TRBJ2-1	CASSLQVTQGNEQFF	TGTGCCAGCAGCTTGCAGGTTACCCAGGGCAATGAGCAGTTCTTC
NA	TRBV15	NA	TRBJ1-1	CATSRDTMNTEAFF	TGTGCCACCAGCAGGGACACCATGAACACTGAAGCTTTCTTT